This T cell receptor beta chain was recorded in a study of identical twins. Trimming stripped 0 bases from V and 10 bases from J, with 9 bases between. Germline V gene data show CDR1 as DFQATT and CDR2 as SNEGSKA (reference sequence). The CDR3 covers 11 residues. One entry per CDR3 protein results from TCRdb running MiXCR on the 5' RACE reads. The sample has about 550,000 distinct CDR3 sequences; around 22% are singletons. With regard to this clonotype: As yet, its antigen is unknown.

Study-wide findings and caveats: The authors drew conclusions from cross-sectional statistical analysis rather than following the same donors.

These same records also appear under a second study, on yellow fever vaccine responses in identical twins. This second study says: Twin vaccine T cell responses reportedly seemed partly convergent, partly personalized.

The sample taken for sequencing was CD4+ T cells sorted from blood. The TCR was taken from a woman aged 18-30 years in good health. V usage is TRBV20-1 and J usage is TRBJ1-2, with D hard to call. The CDR3 is CSARDLQTYTF. The CDR3, as DNA: TGCAGTGCTAGAGATCTCCAGACCTACACCTTC.